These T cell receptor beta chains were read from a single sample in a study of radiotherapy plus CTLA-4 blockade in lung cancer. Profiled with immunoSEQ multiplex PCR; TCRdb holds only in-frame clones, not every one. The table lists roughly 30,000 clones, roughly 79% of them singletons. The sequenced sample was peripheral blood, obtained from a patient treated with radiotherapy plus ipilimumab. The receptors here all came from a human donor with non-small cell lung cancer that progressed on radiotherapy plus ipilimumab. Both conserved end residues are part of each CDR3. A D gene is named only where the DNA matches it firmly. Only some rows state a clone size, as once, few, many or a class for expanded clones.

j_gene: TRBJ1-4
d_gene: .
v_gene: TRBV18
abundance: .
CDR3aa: CASSPLQGHEKLFF
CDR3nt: TGTGCCAGCTCACCATTGCAGGGCCATGAAAAACTGTTTTTT

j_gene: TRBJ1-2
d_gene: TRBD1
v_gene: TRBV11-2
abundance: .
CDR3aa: CASSLDRANYGYTF
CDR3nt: TGTGCCAGCAGCTTGGACAGGGCTAACTATGGCTACACCTTC

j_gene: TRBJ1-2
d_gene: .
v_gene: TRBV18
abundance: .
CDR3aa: CASSPVERGPYGYTF
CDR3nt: TGTGCCAGCTCACCGGTGGAACGGGGGCCCTATGGCTACACCTTC

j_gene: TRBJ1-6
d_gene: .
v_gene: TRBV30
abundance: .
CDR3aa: CAWSGGQNNSPLHF
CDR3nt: TGTGCCTGGAGCGGAGGACAGAATAATTCACCCCTCCACTTT

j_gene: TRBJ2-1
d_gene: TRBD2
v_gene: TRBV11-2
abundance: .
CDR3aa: CASSLDGLAGPSSYNEQFF
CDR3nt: TGTGCCAGCAGCTTAGACGGACTAGCGGGGCCGAGCTCCTACAATGAGCAGTTCTTC

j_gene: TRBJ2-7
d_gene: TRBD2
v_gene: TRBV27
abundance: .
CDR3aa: CASRDLSSGTYEQYF
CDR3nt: TGTGCCAGCAGAGACCTTTCTAGCGGGACCTACGAGCAGTACTTC

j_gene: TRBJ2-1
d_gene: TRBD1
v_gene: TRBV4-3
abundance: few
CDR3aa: CASSQDRGQGHNEQFF
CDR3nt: TGCGCCAGCAGCCAAGATAGGGGACAGGGCCACAATGAGCAGTTCTTC

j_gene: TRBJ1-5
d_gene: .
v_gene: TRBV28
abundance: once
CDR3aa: CASSFLLQAQHF
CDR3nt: TGTGCCAGCTCCTTTCTACTGCAGGCCCAGCATTTT

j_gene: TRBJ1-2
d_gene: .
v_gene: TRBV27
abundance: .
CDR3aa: CASSPGRNYGYTF
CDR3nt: TGTGCCAGCAGTCCGGGCCGGAACTATGGCTACACCTTC

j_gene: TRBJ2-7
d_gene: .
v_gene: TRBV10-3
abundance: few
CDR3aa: CASRDISSYEQYF
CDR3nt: TGTGCCTCGCGGGACATCTCCTCCTACGAGCAGTACTTC

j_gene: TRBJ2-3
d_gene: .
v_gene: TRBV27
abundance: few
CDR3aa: CASSTDGTSTDTQYF
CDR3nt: TGTGCCAGCAGTACCGACGGAACTAGCACAGATACGCAGTATTTT

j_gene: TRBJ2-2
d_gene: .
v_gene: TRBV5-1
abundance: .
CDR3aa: CASGIGAAGNGELFF
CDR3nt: TGCGCCAGCGGGATAGGAGCCGCCGGAAACGGGGAGCTGTTTTTT

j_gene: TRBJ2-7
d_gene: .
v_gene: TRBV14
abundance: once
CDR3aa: CASSPSGSLKYF
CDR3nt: TGTGCCAGCAGCCCCTCCGGGAGTTTGAAGTACTTC

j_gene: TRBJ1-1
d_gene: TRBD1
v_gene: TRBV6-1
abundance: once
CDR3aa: CASSVTGGETEAFF
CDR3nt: TGTGCCAGCAGTGTGACAGGGGGAGAAACTGAAGCTTTCTTT

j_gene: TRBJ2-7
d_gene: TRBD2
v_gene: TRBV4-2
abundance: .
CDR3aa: CASSQDRAGGLEEQYF
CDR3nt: TGTGCCAGCAGCCAAGATCGAGCGGGGGGGCTGGAAGAGCAGTACTTC

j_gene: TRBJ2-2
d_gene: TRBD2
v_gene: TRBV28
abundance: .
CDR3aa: CASSSGLATTGELFF
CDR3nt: TGTGCCAGCAGTTCCGGACTAGCGACCACCGGGGAGCTGTTTTTT

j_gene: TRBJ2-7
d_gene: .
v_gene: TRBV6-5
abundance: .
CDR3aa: CASSFIQRTVREQYF
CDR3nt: TGTGCCAGCAGTTTTATACAGAGGACAGTGCGGGAGCAGTACTTC

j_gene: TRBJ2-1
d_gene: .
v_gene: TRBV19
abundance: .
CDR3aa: CASSIRKSNEQFF
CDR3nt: TGTGCCAGTAGTATACGTAAAAGCAATGAGCAGTTCTTC

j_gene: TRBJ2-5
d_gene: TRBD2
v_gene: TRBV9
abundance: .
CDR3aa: CASSVGTSGRGVTQYF
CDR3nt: TGTGCCAGCAGCGTTGGGACTAGCGGGAGGGGCGTGACCCAGTACTTC

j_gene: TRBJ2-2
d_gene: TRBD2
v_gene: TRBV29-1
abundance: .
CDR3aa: CSVGAGGDTGELFF
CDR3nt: TGCAGCGTTGGTGCGGGAGGGGACACCGGGGAGCTGTTTTTT

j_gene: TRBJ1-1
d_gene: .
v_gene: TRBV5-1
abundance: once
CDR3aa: CANPSSGEAFF
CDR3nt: TGCGCCAACCCCTCGTCCGGTGAAGCTTTCTTT

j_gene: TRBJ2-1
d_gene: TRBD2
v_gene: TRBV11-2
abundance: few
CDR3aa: CASSLLGRPYNEQFF
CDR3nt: TGTGCCAGCAGCTTACTCGGGAGGCCCTACAATGAGCAGTTCTTC

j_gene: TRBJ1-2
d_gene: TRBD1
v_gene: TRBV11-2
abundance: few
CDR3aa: CASSLEDRGLYGYTF
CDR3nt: TGTGCCAGCAGCTTAGAGGACAGGGGTCTTTATGGCTACACCTTC

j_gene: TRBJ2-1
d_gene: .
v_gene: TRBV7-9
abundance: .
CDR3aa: CASSLSGSANEQFF
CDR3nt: TGTGCCAGCAGCTTATCCGGTAGCGCCAATGAGCAGTTCTTC

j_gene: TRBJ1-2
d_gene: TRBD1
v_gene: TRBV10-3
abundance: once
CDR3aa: CAINLGQGDGYTF
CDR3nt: TGTGCCATCAATTTAGGACAGGGTGATGGCTACACCTTC

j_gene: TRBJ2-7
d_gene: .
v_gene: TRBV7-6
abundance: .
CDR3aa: CASSLEAGLSYEQYF
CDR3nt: TGTGCCAGCAGCTTGGAGGCGGGGCTCTCCTACGAGCAGTACTTC

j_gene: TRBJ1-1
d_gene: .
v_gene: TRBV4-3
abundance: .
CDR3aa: CASSQDATWDRWGAFF
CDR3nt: TGCGCCAGCAGCCAAGATGCTACTTGGGACCGGTGGGGAGCTTTCTTT

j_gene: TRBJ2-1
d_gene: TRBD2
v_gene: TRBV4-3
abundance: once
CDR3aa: CASSQGAGGPEGDEQFF
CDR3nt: TGCGCCAGCAGCCAAGGAGCGGGGGGCCCCGAGGGCGATGAGCAGTTCTTC